The rows below give T cell receptor beta chains drawn from one sample of a study of T cell changes during pregnancy in multiple sclerosis. Generated by immunoSEQ multiplex PCR, the TCRdb table keeps only in-frame clones and is missing some. The table has 45,000 to 60,000 clones, 90% to 95% seen once; the top ten hold approximately 1.9%. Material: peripheral blood, obtained in the second trimester of pregnancy. All receptors derive from a female donor with multiple sclerosis, enrolled in a pregnancy study. Each CDR3 is given with its conserved first and last residue. Fields, in order: V gene, clone size, D gene, J gene, CDR3 protein, CDR3 DNA. A D gene is named only where the DNA matches it firmly. Rows give clone size only sometimes, using once, few, many, or a class for an expanded clone.

v_call: TRBV19
clone_size: -
d_call: TRBD2
j_call: TRBJ2-3
cdr3_aa: CASGDRASGTIDTQYF
cdr3_nt: TGTGCCAGCGGCGACCGGGCTAGCGGGACAATTGATACGCAGTATTTT

v_call: TRBV6-5
clone_size: -
d_call: -
j_call: TRBJ2-7
cdr3_aa: CASSAPGGWEQYF
cdr3_nt: TGTGCCAGCAGCGCACCCGGGGGTTGGGAGCAGTACTTC

v_call: TRBV5-1
clone_size: -
d_call: TRBD2
j_call: TRBJ2-3
cdr3_aa: CASSFLAGGGTDTQYF
cdr3_nt: TGCGCCAGCAGCTTCCTAGCGGGAGGGGGCACAGATACGCAGTATTTT

v_call: TRBV7-6
clone_size: -
d_call: TRBD2
j_call: TRBJ2-1
cdr3_aa: CASSLGGGGLYNEQFF
cdr3_nt: TGTGCCAGCAGCCTGGGCGGCGGGGGGCTCTACAATGAGCAGTTCTTC

v_call: TRBV28
clone_size: -
d_call: -
j_call: TRBJ2-7
cdr3_aa: CASSLGQGPYEQYF
cdr3_nt: TGTGCCAGCAGTTTAGGCCAGGGTCCCTACGAGCAGTACTTC

v_call: TRBV7-2
clone_size: -
d_call: TRBD2
j_call: TRBJ2-7
cdr3_aa: CASSLDFSGTRSYEQYF
cdr3_nt: TGTGCCAGCAGCTTAGATTTTTCCGGGACTAGGTCCTACGAGCAGTACTTC

v_call: TRBV6-5
clone_size: -
d_call: TRBD2
j_call: TRBJ2-5
cdr3_aa: CASSGLAGGDETQYF
cdr3_nt: TGTGCCAGCAGTGGACTAGCGGGAGGTGACGAGACCCAGTACTTC

v_call: TRBV7-9
clone_size: -
d_call: TRBD2
j_call: TRBJ2-5
cdr3_aa: CASSRVSGTTKETQYF
cdr3_nt: TGTGCCAGCAGCCGAGTTTCCGGGACTACAAAAGAGACCCAGTACTTC

v_call: TRBV5-1
clone_size: -
d_call: TRBD1
j_call: TRBJ1-1
cdr3_aa: CASSLGQGPEAFF
cdr3_nt: TGCGCCAGCAGCTTGGGACAGGGTCCTGAAGCTTTCTTT

v_call: TRBV27
clone_size: -
d_call: TRBD1
j_call: TRBJ2-7
cdr3_aa: CASSPGTGPYEQYF
cdr3_nt: TGTGCCAGCAGCCCCGGGACAGGGCCCTACGAGCAGTACTTC

v_call: TRBV28
clone_size: -
d_call: TRBD1
j_call: TRBJ1-5
cdr3_aa: CASRYPGQGQPQHF
cdr3_nt: TGTGCCAGCAGGTATCCGGGACAGGGTCAGCCCCAGCATTTT

v_call: TRBV4-3
clone_size: -
d_call: -
j_call: TRBJ2-7
cdr3_aa: CASSPDSTGTSYEQYF
cdr3_nt: TGCGCCAGCAGCCCTGACTCTACGGGGACATCCTACGAGCAGTACTTC

v_call: TRBV7-9
clone_size: -
d_call: -
j_call: TRBJ2-3
cdr3_aa: CASSRAGEDTQYF
cdr3_nt: TGTGCCAGCAGCCGTGCAGGGGAAGACACGCAGTATTTT

v_call: TRBV29-1
clone_size: -
d_call: -
j_call: TRBJ2-2
cdr3_aa: CSVRRQENTGELFF
cdr3_nt: TGCAGCGTGAGGAGACAGGAGAACACCGGGGAGCTGTTTTTT

v_call: TRBV6-5
clone_size: once
d_call: TRBD2
j_call: TRBJ2-1
cdr3_aa: CASSLTSGVNEQFF
cdr3_nt: TGTGCCAGCAGTTTGACTAGCGGGGTCAATGAGCAGTTCTTC

v_call: TRBV6-1
clone_size: -
d_call: TRBD2
j_call: TRBJ2-7
cdr3_aa: CASSLAGGSYEQYF
cdr3_nt: TGTGCCAGCAGCCTAGCGGGAGGGTCCTACGAGCAGTACTTC

v_call: TRBV6-5
clone_size: -
d_call: TRBD1
j_call: TRBJ2-3
cdr3_aa: CASSSGTVFFPDTQYF
cdr3_nt: TGTGCCAGCAGTTCCGGGACAGTCTTTTTTCCAGATACGCAGTATTTT

v_call: TRBV10-3
clone_size: -
d_call: TRBD1
j_call: TRBJ1-1
cdr3_aa: CAISQDRGLGEAFF
cdr3_nt: TGTGCCATCAGTCAGGACAGGGGGCTAGGTGAAGCTTTCTTT

v_call: TRBV28
clone_size: once
d_call: TRBD1
j_call: TRBJ2-3
cdr3_aa: CASSRPTGGVDTQYF
cdr3_nt: TGTGCCAGCAGTCGCCCGACAGGGGGTGTAGATACGCAGTATTTT

v_call: TRBV11-2
clone_size: -
d_call: -
j_call: TRBJ2-5
cdr3_aa: CASSYSGETQYF
cdr3_nt: TGTGCCAGCAGCTACTCGGGAGAGACCCAGTACTTC

v_call: TRBV6-1
clone_size: -
d_call: -
j_call: TRBJ2-6
cdr3_aa: CASRSTPVLTF
cdr3_nt: TGTGCCAGCAGATCGACTCCCGTCCTGACTTTC

v_call: TRBV7-9
clone_size: -
d_call: -
j_call: TRBJ1-2
cdr3_aa: CASSLSDPGGYTF
cdr3_nt: TGTGCCAGCAGCCTATCCGACCCGGGGGGCTACACCTTC

v_call: TRBV6-5
clone_size: -
d_call: TRBD1
j_call: TRBJ1-6
cdr3_aa: CASKMTGSNSPLHF
cdr3_nt: TGTGCCAGCAAAATGACAGGGTCTAATTCACCCCTCCACTTT

v_call: TRBV4-2
clone_size: -
d_call: -
j_call: TRBJ2-3
cdr3_aa: CASSQEFFGGPPTDTQYF
cdr3_nt: TGTGCCAGCAGCCAAGAGTTCTTCGGGGGTCCCCCGACAGATACGCAGTATTTT

v_call: TRBV18
clone_size: -
d_call: TRBD1
j_call: TRBJ2-1
cdr3_aa: CASSGAHRGVNEQFF
cdr3_nt: TGTGCCAGCTCAGGGGCCCACAGGGGTGTCAATGAGCAGTTCTTC

v_call: TRBV29-1
clone_size: -
d_call: -
j_call: TRBJ1-2
cdr3_aa: CSVVRENYGYTF
cdr3_nt: TGCAGCGTTGTGCGTGAGAACTATGGCTACACCTTC

v_call: TRBV7-9
clone_size: -
d_call: -
j_call: TRBJ2-7
cdr3_aa: CASSAGQYEQYF
cdr3_nt: TGTGCCAGCAGTGCGGGACAGTACGAGCAGTACTTC

v_call: TRBV18
clone_size: -
d_call: -
j_call: TRBJ2-1
cdr3_aa: CASSPDTYNEQFF
cdr3_nt: TGTGCCAGCTCACCGGACACCTACAATGAGCAGTTCTTC

v_call: TRBV15
clone_size: -
d_call: -
j_call: TRBJ1-5
cdr3_aa: CATSREKAGNRYQPQHF
cdr3_nt: TGTGCCACCAGCAGAGAAAAAGCAGGGAATCGATATCAGCCCCAGCATTTT

v_call: TRBV6-5
clone_size: -
d_call: -
j_call: TRBJ2-3
cdr3_aa: CASSETGFSGQYF
cdr3_nt: TGTGCCAGCAGCGAGACCGGGTTTTCTGGGCAGTATTTT

v_call: TRBV5-1
clone_size: -
d_call: TRBD1
j_call: TRBJ1-2
cdr3_aa: CASSRDRVLGYGYTF
cdr3_nt: TGCGCCAGCAGCCGGGACAGGGTTTTGGGCTATGGCTACACCTTC

v_call: TRBV28
clone_size: -
d_call: TRBD1
j_call: TRBJ2-7
cdr3_aa: CASSPGQGVLFVYEQYF
cdr3_nt: TGTGCCAGCAGTCCGGGACAGGGGGTTTTATTTGTCTACGAGCAGTACTTC

v_call: TRBV29-1
clone_size: -
d_call: TRBD1
j_call: TRBJ2-7
cdr3_aa: CSVELRDRETYEQYF
cdr3_nt: TGCAGCGTCGAGCTCCGGGACAGGGAGACCTACGAGCAGTACTTC

v_call: TRBV27
clone_size: -
d_call: -
j_call: TRBJ1-5
cdr3_aa: CASRRRENQPQHF
cdr3_nt: TGTGCCAGCCGGAGGAGGGAAAATCAGCCCCAGCATTTT

v_call: TRBV6-5
clone_size: -
d_call: TRBD1
j_call: TRBJ2-3
cdr3_aa: CASSRQGWTDTQYF
cdr3_nt: TGTGCCAGCAGTCGACAGGGGTGGACAGATACGCAGTATTTT

v_call: TRBV6-5
clone_size: -
d_call: -
j_call: TRBJ1-1
cdr3_aa: CASSYSTMNTEAFF
cdr3_nt: TGTGCCAGCAGTTACTCGACTATGAACACTGAAGCTTTCTTT

v_call: TRBV4-2
clone_size: once
d_call: -
j_call: TRBJ2-1
cdr3_aa: CASSQVMRDEQFF
cdr3_nt: TGTGCCAGCAGCCAAGTAATGAGGGATGAGCAGTTCTTC

v_call: TRBV28
clone_size: -
d_call: -
j_call: TRBJ1-4
cdr3_aa: CASTELGVTANEKLFF
cdr3_nt: TGTGCCAGCACCGAGCTCGGGGTTACAGCTAATGAAAAACTGTTTTTT

v_call: TRBV28
clone_size: -
d_call: TRBD2
j_call: TRBJ2-3
cdr3_aa: CASSPRTSGRGRARDTQYF
cdr3_nt: TGTGCCAGCAGTCCCAGGACTAGCGGGAGGGGCCGGGCAAGGGATACGCAGTATTTT

v_call: TRBV29-1
clone_size: -
d_call: TRBD1
j_call: TRBJ1-2
cdr3_aa: CSTRDSYGYTF
cdr3_nt: TGCAGCACCCGGGACAGCTATGGCTACACCTTC

v_call: TRBV19
clone_size: -
d_call: TRBD1
j_call: TRBJ2-7
cdr3_aa: CASSLITGGEQYF
cdr3_nt: TGTGCCAGTAGTCTAATTACAGGGGGCGAGCAGTACTTC

v_call: TRBV29-1
clone_size: -
d_call: -
j_call: TRBJ2-5
cdr3_aa: CSVEYSQETQYF
cdr3_nt: TGCAGCGTTGAATACAGCCAAGAGACCCAGTACTTC

v_call: TRBV5-4
clone_size: -
d_call: TRBD1
j_call: TRBJ2-7
cdr3_aa: CASSLTGNYEQYF
cdr3_nt: TGTGCCAGCAGCCTGACAGGGAACTACGAGCAGTACTTC

v_call: TRBV27
clone_size: -
d_call: -
j_call: TRBJ2-1
cdr3_aa: CASSFSGAPYNEQFF
cdr3_nt: TGTGCCAGCAGTTTTTCGGGAGCCCCCTACAATGAGCAGTTCTTC

v_call: TRBV7-9
clone_size: -
d_call: TRBD1
j_call: TRBJ2-7
cdr3_aa: CASSQTGSSYEQYF
cdr3_nt: TGTGCCAGCAGCCAGACAGGGAGCTCCTACGAGCAGTACTTC

v_call: TRBV10-3
clone_size: -
d_call: -
j_call: TRBJ1-1
cdr3_aa: CAISEWGGGTEAFF
cdr3_nt: TGTGCCATCAGTGAGTGGGGAGGAGGCACTGAAGCTTTCTTT

v_call: TRBV27
clone_size: once
d_call: TRBD2
j_call: TRBJ2-1
cdr3_aa: CASSLGRGGLALYNEQFF
cdr3_nt: TGTGCCAGCAGTTTGGGGCGGGGGGGACTAGCGCTGTACAATGAGCAGTTCTTC

v_call: TRBV5-4
clone_size: -
d_call: -
j_call: TRBJ1-2
cdr3_aa: CASSLVGGLNYGYTF
cdr3_nt: TGTGCCAGCAGCTTGGTCGGCGGATTAAACTATGGCTACACCTTC

v_call: TRBV7-3
clone_size: -
d_call: -
j_call: TRBJ2-1
cdr3_aa: CASSPWAGNEQFF
cdr3_nt: TGTGCCAGCAGCCCGTGGGCGGGTAATGAGCAGTTCTTC

v_call: TRBV4-2
clone_size: -
d_call: TRBD1
j_call: TRBJ2-5
cdr3_aa: CASSQGTGETQYF
cdr3_nt: TGTGCCAGCAGCCAAGGGACAGGGGAGACCCAGTACTTC

v_call: TRBV14
clone_size: -
d_call: TRBD2
j_call: TRBJ2-1
cdr3_aa: CASSILAGSYNEQFF
cdr3_nt: TGTGCCAGCAGCATACTAGCGGGCTCCTACAATGAGCAGTTCTTC

v_call: TRBV10-3
clone_size: -
d_call: -
j_call: TRBJ1-2
cdr3_aa: CAISESAQGLIYGYTF
cdr3_nt: TGTGCCATCAGTGAGTCAGCTCAGGGATTAATCTATGGCTACACCTTC

v_call: TRBV28
clone_size: -
d_call: TRBD1
j_call: TRBJ2-5
cdr3_aa: CASSSLTGVETQYF
cdr3_nt: TGTGCCAGCAGTTCCTTGACAGGGGTTGAGACCCAGTACTTC

v_call: TRBV7-9
clone_size: -
d_call: -
j_call: TRBJ1-4
cdr3_aa: CASTGVNEKLFF
cdr3_nt: TGTGCCAGCACGGGGGTCAATGAAAAACTGTTTTTT

v_call: TRBV25-1
clone_size: -
d_call: TRBD2
j_call: TRBJ2-2
cdr3_aa: CASSGLGLDLTGELFF
cdr3_nt: TGTGCCAGCAGTGGTCTCGGACTAGACCTTACCGGGGAGCTGTTTTTT

v_call: TRBV29-1
clone_size: once
d_call: -
j_call: TRBJ1-1
cdr3_aa: CSVAVGPEAFF
cdr3_nt: TGCAGCGTTGCGGTGGGGCCTGAAGCTTTCTTT

v_call: TRBV7-8
clone_size: -
d_call: TRBD1
j_call: TRBJ1-4
cdr3_aa: CASSWTGVYEKLFF
cdr3_nt: TGTGCCAGCAGCTGGACAGGGGTCTATGAAAAACTGTTTTTT

v_call: TRBV12-1
clone_size: -
d_call: -
j_call: TRBJ2-4
cdr3_aa: CASSSRGKNIQYF
cdr3_nt: TGTGCCAGCAGCTCCAGGGGGAAAAACATTCAGTACTTC

v_call: TRBV7-2
clone_size: -
d_call: -
j_call: TRBJ2-1
cdr3_aa: CASSQGMGKRVREQFF
cdr3_nt: TGTGCCAGCAGCCAGGGGATGGGTAAAAGGGTCCGGGAGCAGTTCTTC